Below, one T cell receptor beta chain is given with its context. The antigen it recognizes is unknown. No per-base quality is available; no much larger clone lies one base away. The entry originates in a study of blood T cell repertoires in COVID-19 (dated by TCRdb to between 2020 and 2021). With respect to the entire study: Collaborator samples came from the United States, Italy and Spain and covered acute and convalescent phases of COVID-19. The prospective study material was composed of cDNA or gDNA derived from T cells, B-cell-depleted T cells, or PBMCs. The dataset comprised deeply sampled blood TCRbeta repertoires from subjects exposed to, actively infected with, or recovered from COVID-19. The repertoires were made available in a free public database intended to serve as a resource for research on the immune response to SARS-CoV-2. Samples were obtained from the ongoing ImmuneRACE study (first 160 participants) and from roughly 1,300 subjects provided by 6 global collaborators. The sample metadata nearly always contained a de-identified subject ID, COVID-19 status, age in years and sex. Where available, HLA class I and class II types were taken from metadata supplied by the sample provider and were not determined by assay-based typing. Study-wide conclusions, independent of this receptor: The quantity of clinical and demographic metadata differed by source and by participant and was supplied without curation.

The junction shows trimming of 4 bases on V and 0 bases on J, plus 8 bases between the germline ends. Taken from the germline V gene, the CDR1 and CDR2 loops are KGHDR and SFDVKD. Reading from cysteine to phenylalanine, the CDR3 counts 15 amino acids. The retained sequence is limited to the CDR3, 45 bases, with the frame set at the first base. The collaborating institutions used their own protocols to collect whole blood in K2EDTA tubes. For TCRbeta analysis, collaborators shipped samples as frozen whole blood, isolated PBMCs, or DNA extracted from either of those sample types. TCRbeta CDR3 regions were amplified from genomic DNA by means of the immunoSEQ Assay, a bias-controlled multiplex PCR. The authors' pipeline ran thus. Nucleated cell counts per sample were estimated from amplification of reference gene primers within the assay. To quantify the absolute abundance of each unique TCRbeta CDR3 rearrangement, sequence reads were collapsed and filtered. For each sample, productive Simpson clonality was calculated by taking the square root of Simpson's diversity index across productive rearrangements. TCRdb mirrors the immuneACCESS table, restricted to in-frame sequences. Some clones are absent from its copies; in checked studies, under half trace to an unresolved V gene, and the reason for the others is unknown. V, J and clone size are those of that table, while D and trimming were read from the DNA. The sample table shows about 300,000 clones, and around 88% are seen once. About 1.7% of the sample belongs to the ten largest clones.

Sample: peripheral blood. The receptor chain draws on TRBV24-1 and TRBJ1-4, and TRBD1 may be the D gene, going by 6 matching bases. This clonotype was obtained from a woman between 45 and 60 years old with acute or convalescent COVID-19. The CDR3 corresponds to CATSETGSTNEKLFF. The nucleotides read TGTGCCACCAGTGAGACAGGTTCAACTAATGAAAAACTGTTTTTT.